A single sample gave rise to the 8 T cell receptor beta chains below, sequenced in a study of tumor and adjacent non-tumor tissue in lung cancer. Three rounds of nested PCR, following a modified ARM-PCR protocol, produced the TCRbeta library. Using its own MiXCR run on the multiplex PCR reads, TCRdb lists one record per CDR3 protein. This sample has more than 85,000 distinct CDR3 sequences; roughly 80% occur once, and the top ten carry around 37%. No cell sorting was done before RNA was extracted from the tissue. Source material: lung tumor tissue. These receptors all stem from a woman aged 60-75 years with non-small cell lung cancer.

The count of this clonotype is one. The chain links TRBV6-1 to TRBJ2-1; 7 nucleotides align to TRBD2. Germline CDR1 reads MNHNS; CDR2 reads SASEGT. The V and J ends lost 7 bases and 13 bases, in that order; junction bases with no gene match: 19. The CDR3 sequence is 15 residues long. CDR3 sequence reads: CASNLVGGSYIDQFF. The CDR3 DNA sequence: TGTGCCAGCAACTTAGTCGGGGGGAGTTACATTGATCAGTTCTTC.

In DNA form, the CDR3 reads TGTGCCAGCAGCTCCCGTGACAACTCCTACAATGAGCAGTTCTTC. This encodes CASSSRDNSYNEQFF. The chain combines TRBV11-2 with TRBJ2-1; D unresolved. This CDR3 is 15 amino acids long. The ends were cut back, 4 bases at V and 0 bases at J, with 10 bases in the middle. Germline V lookup: CDR1 SGHAT, CDR2 FQNNGV.

Comments on this clonotype: Since a much larger clone is just one base distant, this may be a read error. V and J are TRBV6-2 or TRBV6-3 and TRBJ2-6; D unclear. Germline values: CDR1 MNHEY, CDR2 SVGEGT. The CDR3 spans 15 residues. The CDR3 loop reads CASGYSVSGANVLTF. DNA for the CDR3: TGTGCCAGCGGTTACTCGGTATCCGGGGCCAACGTCCTGACTTTC.

In regard to this clonotype: The CDR3 does not close with the conserved phenylalanine or tryptophan, likely indicating a read error. This chain uses TRBV5-5 with TRBJ2-2; a weak D match, TRBD2 (7 bases). V lost 4 bases, J lost 7 bases, and 11 bases lay in between. CDR3 size: 13 residues. Looked up from germline, CDR1 is SGHKS and CDR2 is YYEKEE (reference sequence). The chain's CDR3 is CASSTGGGGELFS. CDR3 in DNA: TGTGCCAGCAGCACGGGGGGCGGCGGGGAGCTGTTTTCT.

Points on this clonotype: One junction end disagrees with the germline gene, perhaps due to a read error. V usage is TRBV5-4 and J usage is TRBJ2-7; D unresolved. Germline loops: CDR1 SGHNT, CDR2 YYREEE (reference sequence). This CDR3 has 14 residues. The CDR3 DNA reads as TGTGCCGGCAGCTTAGAACAATTCTCCTACGAGCAGTACTTC. Its translation: CAGSLEQFSYEQYF.

The J gene is TRBJ2-7, the V gene TRBV5-1, with 12 nucleotides matching TRBD1. The ends lost 5 bases at V and 4 bases at J; junction bases unmatched: 7. CDR1 and CDR2 from the germline V gene are SGHRS and YFSETQ. CDR3 length equals 15 residues. CDR3 residues: CASSPGTGGTYEQYF. The CDR3 DNA sequence: TGCGCCAGCAGTCCCGGGACAGGGGGCACGTACGAGCAGTACTTC.

The table lists this clonotype with a few counts. At one of its ends the junction is not consistent with the germline gene, which may arise from a read error. V gene TRBV20-1 combines with J gene TRBJ2-7; a possible D gene is TRBD2 (7 bases). CDR3 size: 16 residues. The V gene's germline CDR1 is DFQATT and CDR2 SNEGSKA (reference sequence). CDR3 amino acids: CSARDGSGDITYERYF. The CDR3 bases are TGCAGTGCTAGAGATGGGAGCGGGGACATTACCTACGAGCGGTACTTC.

Concerning this clonotype itself: One end of the junction does not line up with germline, which may come from a read error. This sequence joins TRBV11-3 and TRBJ2-3; a weak D match, TRBD2 (5 bases). Germline lookup yields CDR1 SGHNT and CDR2 YENEEA. This CDR3 comprises 15 residues. CDR3 sequence (DNA): TGTGCCAGCACCTTAGAGGGATTAGCCACAGATACGCAGTATTTT. Its protein product is CASTLEGLATDTQYF.